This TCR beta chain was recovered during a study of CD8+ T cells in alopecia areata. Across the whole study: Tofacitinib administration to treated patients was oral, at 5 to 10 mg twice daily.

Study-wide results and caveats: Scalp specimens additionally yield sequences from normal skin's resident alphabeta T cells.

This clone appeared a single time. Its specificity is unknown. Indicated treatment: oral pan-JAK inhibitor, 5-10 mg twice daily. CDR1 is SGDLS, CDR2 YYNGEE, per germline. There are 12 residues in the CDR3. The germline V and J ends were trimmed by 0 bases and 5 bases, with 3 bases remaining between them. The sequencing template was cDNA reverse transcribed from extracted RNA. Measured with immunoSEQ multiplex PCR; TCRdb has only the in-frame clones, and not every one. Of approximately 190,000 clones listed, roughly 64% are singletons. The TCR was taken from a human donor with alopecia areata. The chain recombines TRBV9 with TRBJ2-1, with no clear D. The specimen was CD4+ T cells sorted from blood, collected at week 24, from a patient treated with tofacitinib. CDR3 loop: CASSVEDNEQFF. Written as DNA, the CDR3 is TGTGCCAGCAGCGTAGAGGACAATGAGCAGTTCTTC. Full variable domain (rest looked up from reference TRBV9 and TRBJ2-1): DSGVTQTPKHLITATGQRVTLRCSPRSGDLSVYWYQQSLDQGLQFLIQYYNGEERAKGNILERFSAQQFPDLHSELNLSSLELGDSALYFCASSVEDNEQFFGPGTRLTVL.